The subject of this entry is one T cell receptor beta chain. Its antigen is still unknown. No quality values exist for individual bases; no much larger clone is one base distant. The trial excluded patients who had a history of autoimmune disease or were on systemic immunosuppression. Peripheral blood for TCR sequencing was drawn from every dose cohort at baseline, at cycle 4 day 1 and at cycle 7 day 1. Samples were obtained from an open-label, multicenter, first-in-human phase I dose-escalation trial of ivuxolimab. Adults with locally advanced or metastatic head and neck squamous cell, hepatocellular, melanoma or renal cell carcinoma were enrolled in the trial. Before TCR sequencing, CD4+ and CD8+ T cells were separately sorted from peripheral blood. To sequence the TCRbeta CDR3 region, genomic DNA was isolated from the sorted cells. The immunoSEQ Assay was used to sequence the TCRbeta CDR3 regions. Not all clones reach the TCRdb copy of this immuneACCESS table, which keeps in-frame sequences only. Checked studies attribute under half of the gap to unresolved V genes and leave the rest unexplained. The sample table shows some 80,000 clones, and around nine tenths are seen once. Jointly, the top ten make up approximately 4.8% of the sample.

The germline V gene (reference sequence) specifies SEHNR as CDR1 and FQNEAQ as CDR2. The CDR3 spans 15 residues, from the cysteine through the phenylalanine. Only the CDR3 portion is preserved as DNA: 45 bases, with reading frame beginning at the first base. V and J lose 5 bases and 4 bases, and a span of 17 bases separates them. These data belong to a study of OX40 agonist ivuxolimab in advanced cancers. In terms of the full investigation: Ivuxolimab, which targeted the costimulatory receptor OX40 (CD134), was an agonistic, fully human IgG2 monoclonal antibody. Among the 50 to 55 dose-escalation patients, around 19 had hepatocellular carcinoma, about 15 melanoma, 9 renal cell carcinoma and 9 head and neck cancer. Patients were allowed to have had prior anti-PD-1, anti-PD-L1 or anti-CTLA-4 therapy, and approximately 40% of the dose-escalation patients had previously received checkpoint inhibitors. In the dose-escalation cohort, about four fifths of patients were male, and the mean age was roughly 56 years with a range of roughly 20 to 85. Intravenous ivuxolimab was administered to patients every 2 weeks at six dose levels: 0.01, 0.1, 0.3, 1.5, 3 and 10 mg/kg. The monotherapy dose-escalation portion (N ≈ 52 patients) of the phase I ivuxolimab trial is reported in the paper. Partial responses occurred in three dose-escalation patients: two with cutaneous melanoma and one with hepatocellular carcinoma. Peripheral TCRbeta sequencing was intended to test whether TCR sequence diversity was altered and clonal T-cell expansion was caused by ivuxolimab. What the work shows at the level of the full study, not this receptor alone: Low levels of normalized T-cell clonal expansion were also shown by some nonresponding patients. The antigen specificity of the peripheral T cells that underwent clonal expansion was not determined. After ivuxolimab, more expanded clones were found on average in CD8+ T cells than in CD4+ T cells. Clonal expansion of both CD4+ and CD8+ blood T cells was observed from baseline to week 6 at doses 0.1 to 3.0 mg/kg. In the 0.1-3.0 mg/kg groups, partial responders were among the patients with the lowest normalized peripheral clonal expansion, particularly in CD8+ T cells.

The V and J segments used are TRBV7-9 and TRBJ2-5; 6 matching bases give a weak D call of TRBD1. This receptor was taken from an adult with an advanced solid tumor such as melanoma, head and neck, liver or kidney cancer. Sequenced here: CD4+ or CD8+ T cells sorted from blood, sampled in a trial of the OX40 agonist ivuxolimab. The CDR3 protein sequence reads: CASSAGTPTRETQYF. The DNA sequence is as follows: TGTGCCAGCAGCGCCGGGACACCTACGCGAGAGACCCAGTACTTC.